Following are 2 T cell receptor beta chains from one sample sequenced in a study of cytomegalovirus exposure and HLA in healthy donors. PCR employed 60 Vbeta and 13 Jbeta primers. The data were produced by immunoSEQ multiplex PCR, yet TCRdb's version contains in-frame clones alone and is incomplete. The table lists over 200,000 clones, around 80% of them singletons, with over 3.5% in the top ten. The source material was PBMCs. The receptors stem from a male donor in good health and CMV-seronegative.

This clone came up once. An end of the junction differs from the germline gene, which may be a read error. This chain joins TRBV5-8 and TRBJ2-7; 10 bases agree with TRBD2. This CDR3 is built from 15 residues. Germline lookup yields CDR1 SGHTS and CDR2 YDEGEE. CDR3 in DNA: TGTGCCAGCAGCGGGGGGCTAGCGGGAGTCTACGAGCAGTGCTTC. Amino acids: CASSGGLAGVYEQCF. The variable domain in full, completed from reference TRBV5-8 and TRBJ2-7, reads EAGVTQSPTHLIKTRGQQATLRCSPISGHTSVYWYQQALGLGLQFLLWYDEGEERNRGNFPPRFSGRQFPNYSSELNVNALELEDSALYLCASSGGLAGVYEQCFGPGTRLTVT.

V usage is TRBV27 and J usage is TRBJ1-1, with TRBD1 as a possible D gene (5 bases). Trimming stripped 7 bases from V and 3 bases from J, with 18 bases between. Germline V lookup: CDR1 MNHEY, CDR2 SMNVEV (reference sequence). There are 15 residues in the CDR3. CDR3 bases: TGTGCCAGCAACCCGCAGCTAGGAGGGGACACTGAAGCTTTCTTT. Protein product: CASNPQLGGDTEAFF.